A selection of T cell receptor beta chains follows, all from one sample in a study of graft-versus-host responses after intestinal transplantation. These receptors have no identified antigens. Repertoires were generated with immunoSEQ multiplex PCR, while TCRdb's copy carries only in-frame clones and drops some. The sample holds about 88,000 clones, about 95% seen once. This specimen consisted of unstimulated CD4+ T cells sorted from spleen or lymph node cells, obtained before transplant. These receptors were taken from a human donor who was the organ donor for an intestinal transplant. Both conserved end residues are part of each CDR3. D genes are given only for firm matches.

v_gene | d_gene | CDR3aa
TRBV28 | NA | CASSLNYGYTF
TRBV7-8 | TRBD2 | CASSPQSSGVAYEQYF
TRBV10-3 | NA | CAIRQGSNSPLHF
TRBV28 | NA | CASCPFTKTQYF
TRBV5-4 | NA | CASRAEGVPVVRQFF
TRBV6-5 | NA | CASSYWRTNSPLHF
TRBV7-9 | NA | CASSLDRPDTQYF
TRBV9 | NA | CASSVLDTSSRSPLHF
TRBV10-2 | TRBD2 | CASRREGYEQYF
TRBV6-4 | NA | CASSGEGALGANVLTF
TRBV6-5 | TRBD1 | CASSGTGGNQPQHF
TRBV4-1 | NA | CASSQASGYEQYF
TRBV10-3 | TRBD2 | CAISGELAGNTGELFF
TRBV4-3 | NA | CASSRSRDTQAGYTF
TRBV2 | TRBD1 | CASRNRGETQYF
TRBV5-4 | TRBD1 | CASSSGGGPNTEAFF